A selection of T cell receptor beta chains follows, all from one sample in a study of technical replicates of blood from several donors. Clones were sequenced by immunoSEQ multiplex PCR, and TCRdb holds only the in-frame ones, with some missing. The sample lists 15,000 or so clones, around 86% seen once, with roughly 12% in the top ten. Sequencing input: PBMCs. The source of these receptors is a human donor in good health. The CDR3 runs from the conserved cysteine through the conserved F or W.

CASSVGSGGTDTQYF	TRBJ2-3	15	TRBV9
CARTHREREGDTQYF	TRBJ2-3	15	TRBV12-5
CASSFPGGRIPIFEQYF	TRBJ2-7	17	TRBV28
CASSSKTGTNYGYTF	TRBJ1-2	15	TRBV7-9
CASSLGLGARGTEAFF	TRBJ1-1	16	TRBV11-2
CASSWDRGTDTQYF	TRBJ2-3	14	TRBV4-1
CASSRGEDTEAFF	TRBJ1-1	13	TRBV7-3
CASIPGTTHDQQFF	TRBJ2-1	14	TRBV2
CASSEGQGLFYGYTF	TRBJ1-2	15	TRBV10-1
CASNTGTLTDTQYF	TRBJ2-3	14	TRBV19
CASSRGGANVLTF	TRBJ2-6	13	TRBV25-1
CASSLAAGNSYNEQFF	TRBJ2-1	16	TRBV28
CASSSLVGSGTDTQYF	TRBJ2-3	16	TRBV5-1
CAISLAGGDPNEQFF	TRBJ2-1	15	TRBV10-3
CASSFVAATGTGELFF	TRBJ2-2	16	TRBV12-1
CASSFDRGPSYEQYF	TRBJ2-7	15	TRBV7-6
CSVAGGETQYF	TRBJ2-5	11	TRBV29-1
CASGASATNEKLFF	TRBJ1-4	14	TRBV25-1
CASTQSSGSYNEQFF	TRBJ2-1	15	TRBV5-1
CASIMDSASGNTIYF	TRBJ1-3	15	TRBV6-1
CAWSDTYEQYF	TRBJ2-7	11	TRBV30
CASSPSTSGTYNEQFF	TRBJ2-1	16	TRBV5-1
CASRDTREGAYEQYF	TRBJ2-7	15	TRBV9
CASSQASTTSDSRYF	TRBJ2-7	15	TRBV5-6
CASSEWGGQGYGYTF	TRBJ1-2	15	TRBV2
CASSFASGSMGQETQYF	TRBJ2-5	17	TRBV5-4
CASSPGLAGGQETQYF	TRBJ2-5	16	TRBV7-2
CASSLSVGTEAFF	TRBJ1-1	13	TRBV11-1
CASSPARGLSGRTYEQYF	TRBJ2-7	18	TRBV7-9
CAWSVPQGGSTDTQYF	TRBJ2-3	16	TRBV30
CASSLRTNQETQYF	TRBJ2-5	14	TRBV7-8
CASSLTGLAGRHTQYF	TRBJ2-3	16	TRBV5-1
CASSFSGSYEQYF	TRBJ2-7	13	TRBV5-1
CASSLDGGAPGELFF	TRBJ2-2	15	TRBV11-2
CASSKMGQGARGANVLTF	TRBJ2-6	18	TRBV19
CASRRANRNEKLFF	TRBJ1-4	14	TRBV7-8
CATRDIPGLAGEGSYNEQFF	TRBJ2-1	20	TRBV15
CASSLSGRGGGELFF	TRBJ2-2	15	TRBV28
CAWSVLPGTGGRF	TRBJ2-3	13	TRBV30
CASNLAGGAEGNEQFF	TRBJ2-1	16	TRBV7-9
CASSLITSGAGDTQYF	TRBJ2-3	16	TRBV7-6
CASSLGLLAGGPGETQYF	TRBJ2-5	18	TRBV5-1
CANRTSWYHEQYF	TRBJ2-7	13	TRBV6-4